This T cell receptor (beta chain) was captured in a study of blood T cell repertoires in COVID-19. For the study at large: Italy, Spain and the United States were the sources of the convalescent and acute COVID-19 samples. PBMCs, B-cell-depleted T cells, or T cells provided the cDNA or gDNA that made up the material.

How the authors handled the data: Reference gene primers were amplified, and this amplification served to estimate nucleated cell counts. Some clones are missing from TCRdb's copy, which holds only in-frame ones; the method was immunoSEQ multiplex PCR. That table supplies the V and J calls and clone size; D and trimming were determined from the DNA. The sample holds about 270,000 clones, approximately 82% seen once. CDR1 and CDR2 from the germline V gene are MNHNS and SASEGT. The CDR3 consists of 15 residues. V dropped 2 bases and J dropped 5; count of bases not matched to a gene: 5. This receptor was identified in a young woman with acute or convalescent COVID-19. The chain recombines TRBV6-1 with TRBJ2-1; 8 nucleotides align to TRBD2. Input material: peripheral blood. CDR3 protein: CASSEIGGRNNEQFF. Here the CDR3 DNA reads TGTGCCAGCAGTGAAATTGGCGGGAGGAACAATGAGCAGTTCTTC.